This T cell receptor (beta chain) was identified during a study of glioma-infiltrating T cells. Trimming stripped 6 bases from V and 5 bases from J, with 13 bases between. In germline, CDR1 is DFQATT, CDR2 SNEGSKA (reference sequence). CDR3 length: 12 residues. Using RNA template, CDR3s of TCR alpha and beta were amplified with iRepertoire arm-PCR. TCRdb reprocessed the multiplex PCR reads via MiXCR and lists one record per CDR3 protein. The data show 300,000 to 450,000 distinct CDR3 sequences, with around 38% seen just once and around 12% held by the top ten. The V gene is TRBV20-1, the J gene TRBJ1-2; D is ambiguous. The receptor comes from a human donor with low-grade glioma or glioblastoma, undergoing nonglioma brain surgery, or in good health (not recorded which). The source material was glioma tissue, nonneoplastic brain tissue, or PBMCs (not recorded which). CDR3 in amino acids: CSAATESYGYTF. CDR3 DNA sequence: TGCAGTGCCGCGACGGAATCTTATGGCTACACCTTC.